Sequencing of this T cell receptor beta chain was carried out in a study of blood T cell repertoires in COVID-19. The protocol was immunoSEQ multiplex PCR, while the TCRdb copy is restricted to in-frame clones and leaves out a portion. The profile shows about 70,000 clones, about nine tenths of them singletons. The CDR3 is 15 amino acids. Germline V lookup: CDR1 WSHSY, CDR2 SAAADI. V shed 8 bases and J 3 bases; nucleotides not matched to a gene: 10. V usage is TRBV10-2 and J usage is TRBJ2-3, with 8 bases matching TRBD2. The receptor comes from a man aged 45-60 years with acute or convalescent COVID-19. Specimen: peripheral blood. The CDR3 protein is CASEGAGVPTDTQYF. The CDR3 DNA follows: TGCGCCAGCGAAGGAGCGGGGGTTCCAACAGATACGCAGTATTTT.